This record covers a single T cell receptor beta chain. V shed 3 bases and J 5 bases; nucleotides not matched to a gene: 12. The CDR3 covers 16 residues. Germline CDR1 and CDR2: SGHRS and YFSETQ. The sample belongs to a study of blood T cell repertoires in COVID-19. Overall study context: COVID-19 samples collected from the United States, Italy and Spain covered acute and convalescent phases.

The Seattle site enrolled patients during active infection and followed them longitudinally. Clones were read by immunoSEQ multiplex PCR, and TCRdb kept only the in-frame ones, dropping some. The sample includes approximately 290,000 clones, around 81% of them seen just once. This clonotype was obtained from a person aged 65 to 85 with COVID-19, enrolled during active disease. The material sequenced was peripheral blood. The rearrangement joins TRBV5-1 to TRBJ1-1; TRBD1 matches at 8 bases. In nucleotides, the CDR3 is TGCGCCAGCAGCTCGACCCTTGGACAGGGAGGAACTGAAGCTTTCTTT. Translated: CASSSTLGQGGTEAFF.